The 14 T cell receptor beta chains given below trace back to one sample, sequenced in a study of radiation and T cells in renal cell carcinoma. The time point is: blood 4 weeks post-SBRT, at nephrectomy. As to treatment: 15 Gy SBRT to primary tumor, nephrectomy 4 weeks later. The protocol was immunoSEQ multiplex PCR, while the TCRdb copy is restricted to in-frame clones and leaves out a portion. The sample holds some 97,000 clones, about 79% seen once. The sample was blood, taken from a patient whose treatment included radiotherapy and nephrectomy. The receptors stem from a man in his sixties with renal cell carcinoma.

The chain is built from TRBV11-3 and TRBJ1-1; D not certain. This CDR3 has 13 residues. Germline-derived CDR1 and CDR2 are SGHNT and YENEEA. V shed 2 bases and J shed 5 bases, with 9 bases lying between them. The CDR3, as DNA: TGTGCCAGCAGCTTATCACTGGCTACTGAAGCTTTCTTT. Its translation: CASSLSLATEAFF.

The gene calls are TRBV5-6 and TRBJ2-7, with TRBD2 identical over 12 bases. The CDR3 runs to 18 residues. Germline CDR1 reads SGHDT; CDR2 reads YYEEEE. V lost 1 base to trimming and J lost 4 bases; unmatched junction nucleotides: 12. CDR3: CASSLFTSGRSQGYEQYF. The DNA for the CDR3 is TGTGCCAGCAGCTTGTTTACTAGCGGGAGGTCCCAGGGTTACGAGCAGTACTTC.

The chain joins TRBV28 to TRBJ2-7; D is unclear. Trimming took off 3 bases at V and 3 bases at J, with 12 bases between the two ends. Germline V gene data show CDR1 as MDHEN and CDR2 as SYDVKM. This CDR3 contains 14 residues. CDR3 sequence (DNA): TGTGCCAGCAGTTTCCCAGGCAGAGACTACGAGCAGTACTTC. Its translation: CASSFPGRDYEQYF.

The rearrangement links TRBV5-6 to TRBJ2-1, with 9 nucleotides matching TRBD1. CDR1 SGHDT and CDR2 YYEEEE come from the germline V gene. This CDR3 is built from 15 residues. V was pared by 5 bases and J by 5 bases, with 8 bases of the junction left unmatched. CDR3 residues: CASSRTGDRDNEQFF. CDR3 coding DNA: TGTGCCAGCAGTCGTACGGGGGACAGGGACAATGAGCAGTTCTTC.

DNA of the CDR3: TGCGCCAGCAGTGAGTCTAGTAGGACAGGGTGGAATGAGCAGTTCTTC. Translating gives CASSESSRTGWNEQFF. The chain employs TRBV10-2 and TRBJ2-1; 8 bases fit TRBD1. Germline CDR1 and CDR2: WSHSY and SAAADI. J lost 7 bases, V lost 0 bases, and 8 bases had no gene match. The CDR3 spans 16 residues.

This clone was detected ten times or more. This rearrangement joins TRBV30 to TRBJ1-2; D is possibly TRBD1 (5 bases). V was clipped by 7 bases and J by 4 bases, with 16 bases between them. The germline CDR1 and CDR2 sequences are GTSNPN and SVGIG (reference sequence). The CDR3 runs to 13 residues. The CDR3 nucleotides read TGTGCCTCCTCGAGACCTAGGGGCTATGGCTACACCTTC. Its translation: CASSRPRGYGYTF.

V gene TRBV11-2 combines with J gene TRBJ2-1, with D uncertain. The CDR3 spans 11 residues. Germline values: CDR1 SGHAT, CDR2 FQNNGV. V gave up 5 bases and J gave up 9 bases, with 8 bases separating them. CDR3 sequence (DNA): TGTGCCAGCAGCCGGTACGGTGAGCAGTTCTTC. It is translated as CASSRYGEQFF.

This clone has only one observation. The chain employs TRBV9 and TRBJ2-7; weak D call: TRBD2 (6 bases). Trimming cost V 3 bases and J 6 bases, with 28 bases left between them. The CDR3 loop spans 18 amino acids. From germline, CDR1 is SGDLS and CDR2 YYNGEE. CDR3 DNA sequence: TGTGCCAGCAGCGGTAGAGAAGAGGAGGGGCCCAATCTCGGCGAGCAGTACTTC. This sequence encodes CASSGREEEGPNLGEQYF.

The CDR3 region has the DNA TGCGCCAGCAGCTCTCAGGGGAATGAGCAGTTCTTC. This codes for CASSSQGNEQFF. The chain carries TRBV5-1 and TRBJ2-1; tentatively, D is TRBD1 (6 bases). The CDR3 is 12 amino acids. V was cut by 3 bases and J by 7 bases, with 8 bases left in between. Germline CDR1 SGHRS, CDR2 YFSETQ.

The chain carries TRBV27 and TRBJ2-7; D perhaps matches TRBD2 (6 bases). Looked up from germline, CDR1 is MNHEY and CDR2 is SMNVEV (reference sequence). V lost 3 bases to trimming and J lost 5 bases, with 17 bases between them. The CDR3 extends over 15 amino acids. CDR3 nucleotides: TGTGCCAGCAGTTTTAGGACCGCAGGAGGGGACGAGCAGTACTTC. Protein product: CASSFRTAGGDEQYF.

The chain joins TRBV10-1 to TRBJ2-3; 10 bases fit TRBD2. The CDR3 is made up of 15 amino acids. The junction had 5 bases not matched to a gene; V was cut back by 6 bases and J by 2 bases. Germline assignment: CDR1 WNHNN and CDR2 SYGVQD (reference sequence). CDR3 residues: CASSPSGRPTDTQYF. The DNA for the CDR3 is TGCGCCAGCAGCCCTAGCGGGAGACCCACAGATACGCAGTATTTT.

The CDR3 region is CSSRGYYEQYF. In nucleotides, the CDR3 is TGCAGTTCAAGGGGATATTACGAGCAGTACTTC. The V gene is TRBV20-1, the J gene TRBJ2-7, with a possible D match to TRBD1 (5 bases). The CDR3 loop spans 11 amino acids. V lost 8 bases to trimming and J lost 4 bases, with 12 bases between them. Looked up from germline, CDR1 is DFQATT and CDR2 is SNEGSKA (reference sequence).

The CDR3 DNA reads TGTGCCAGCAGGGTTGGGACTAGCGGTCGGGCGGAGACCCAGTACTTC. It codes for CASRVGTSGRAETQYF. The rearrangement uses TRBV19 and TRBJ2-5; 11 bases are a match to TRBD2. Per germline, CDR1 LNHDA and CDR2 SQIVND (reference sequence). The CDR3 runs to 16 residues. Germline trimming cut 9 bases from V and 5 bases from J; bases unmatched to any gene: 14. The whole variable domain, remainder taken from reference TRBV19 and TRBJ2-5, is DGGITQSPKYLFRKEGQNVTLSCEQNLNHDAMYWYRQDPGQGLRLIYYSQIVNDFQKGDIAEGYSVSREKKESFPLTVTSAQKNPTAFYLCASRVGTSGRAETQYFGPGTRLLVL.

The table lists this clone with a few counts. This chain joins TRBV30 and TRBJ1-1; D is possibly TRBD1 (5 bases). Per the germline V gene, CDR1 is GTSNPN and CDR2 is SVGIG (reference sequence). The germline V and J ends were trimmed by 2 bases and 6 bases, with 16 bases remaining between them. CDR3 length equals 14 residues. The CDR3 sequence is CAWSLIGALSEAFF. As DNA, the CDR3 is TGTGCCTGGAGTCTGATAGGGGCTCTTTCTGAAGCTTTCTTT.